This T cell receptor (beta chain) was documented in a study of technical replicates of blood from four donors. Sequencing was performed with immunoSEQ multiplex PCR; in TCRdb, only in-frame clones are kept and a portion is missing. The sample lists some 64,000 clones, approximately 84% seen once, with 4.5% to 6% in the top ten. The sequenced material came from PBMCs. The origin of this receptor is a human donor in good health. Some clones in this sample may be carry-over from other donors' samples.

CDR3 in amino acids: CASSHRDQPQHF. For the CDR3, the DNA is TGTGCCAGCAGTCACAGGGATCAGCCCCAGCATTTT. The gene calls are TRBV6-5 and TRBJ1-5; tentative D call: TRBD1 (6 bases). CDR1 is MNHEY and CDR2 is SVGAGI in the germline V gene. This CDR3 comprises 12 residues. The V gene lost 5 bases and the J gene lost 5 bases, with 7 bases spanning the gap.